The 25 T cell receptor beta chains below come from one sample, sequenced in a study of T cells in Graves' hyperthyroidism and ophthalmopathy. TCR beta CDR3 regions were amplified from RNA transcripts. Using the HTBI primer set, a first-round RT-PCR was run on the TCR CDR3. TCRdb analysed the multiplex PCR reads with MiXCR anew, one entry per CDR3 protein. The top ten clones hold around 11% of a sample with fewer than 550,000 distinct CDR3 sequences, about 24% of them seen once. Input material: blood. These receptors were taken from a woman aged 25 to 39 with Graves' ophthalmopathy.

This clonotype was recorded a few times. The CDR3 region has the DNA TGTGCCAGCAGTTGGGGGGCGCCGATCTCCTACGAGCAGTACTTC. Translated, it gives CASSWGAPISYEQYF. V is TRBV27 and J is TRBJ2-7, with D possibly called TRBD1 or TRBD2 (6 bases each). Per the germline V gene, CDR1 is MNHEY and CDR2 is SMNVEV (reference sequence). The CDR3 runs to 15 residues. Trimming took 4 bases from V and 0 from J, leaving 13 bases between them.

This clonotype was counted ten times or more. The rearrangement joins TRBV6-2 or TRBV6-3 to TRBJ1-5; tentatively, D is TRBD1 (6 bases). Germline CDR1 and CDR2: MNHEY and SVGEGT. The germline V and J ends were trimmed by 5 bases and 6 bases, with 11 bases remaining between them. The CDR3 consists of 13 residues. CDR3 loop: CASSLTGFQPQHF. CDR3 DNA: TGTGCCAGCAGTCTAACAGGGTTTCAGCCCCAGCATTTT.

This clonotype was recorded at least ten times. The chain couples TRBV3-1 to TRBJ1-2; TRBD1 agrees at 10 bases. V was clipped by 4 bases and J by 13 bases; unmatched bases: 6. The CDR3 contains 12 residues. Germline V gene data show CDR1 as LGHDT and CDR2 as YNNKEL (reference sequence). The CDR3 nucleotides read TGTGCCAGCAGCCTAGGGACAGGGGCGGGCACCTTC. It is translated as CASSLGTGAGTF.

This clonotype was seen only a few times. This chain joins TRBV28 and TRBJ2-2, with 7 nucleotides matching TRBD1. V was pared by 11 bases and J by 3 bases, with 3 bases of the junction left unmatched. The germline CDR1 and CDR2 sequences are MDHEN and SYDVKM. CDR3 length: 12 residues. The DNA for the CDR3 is TGTGCCGCGAGGGGGCACACCGGGGAGCTGTTTTTT. It encodes CAARGHTGELFF.

As to this clonotype: The junction and the germline gene differ at one end; a read error may be behind it. The J gene is TRBJ2-2, the V gene TRBV7-7, with a tentative D call TRBD2 (6 bases). Germline CDR1 SSHAT, CDR2 FNYEAQ (reference sequence). The length of the CDR3 is 12 residues. CDR3 sequence: CASSPEGGELFF. DNA for the CDR3: TGTGCTAGCAGCCCGGAGGGCGGGGAGCTGTTTTTT.

The chain is built from TRBV7-8 and TRBJ2-5; 11 bases are a match to TRBD2. The CDR3 runs 18 residues. V trimming: 3 bases; J trimming: 2 bases; junction bases outside the gene matches: 11. Germline CDR1 is SGHVS and CDR2 is FQNEAQ. As DNA, the CDR3 is TGTGCCAGCAGCTTTGGCCGCCCGGGACTAGCGGTTCAAGAGACCCAGTACTTC. It codes for CASSFGRPGLAVQETQYF.

This sequence joins TRBV12-3 or TRBV12-4 and TRBJ2-7; D gene ambiguous. The CDR3 length is 14 residues. V shed 1 base and J shed 6 bases, with 13 bases lying between them. CDR3 residues: CASSLGAATSEQYF. The CDR3 DNA reads TGTGCCAGCAGTTTAGGGGCCGCGACCTCCGAGCAGTACTTC.

In its sample, this clonotype was seen a few times. This chain uses TRBV5-5 with TRBJ2-7; the D gene could be TRBD1 or TRBD2 (5 bases each). This CDR3 region has 15 residues. Germline CDR1 reads SGHKS; CDR2 reads YYEKEE (reference sequence). V lost 0 bases to trimming and J lost 6 bases, with 16 bases between them. DNA of the CDR3: TGTGCCAGCAGCTTGGACGGGACCTCCGCGGGCGAGCAGTACTTC. Amino acids: CASSLDGTSAGEQYF.

This clonotype was found a few times. J is TRBJ1-2 and V is TRBV6-1, with 7 bases fitting TRBD1. Germline-derived CDR1 and CDR2 are MNHNS and SASEGT. The CDR3 contains 14 residues. The trim removed 1 base at V and 3 bases at J, leaving 2 bases unmatched. The CDR3 DNA follows: TGTGCCAGCAGTGAAGGAACAGGGGACTATGGCTACACCTTC. This encodes CASSEGTGDYGYTF.

At least ten counts were recorded for this clonotype. The V gene is TRBV7-8, the J gene TRBJ2-5; D not certain. V lost 2 bases to trimming and J lost 9 bases, with 7 bases between them. Germline V lookup: CDR1 SGHVS, CDR2 FQNEAQ. The CDR3 totals 11 residues. The CDR3 DNA reads TGTGCCAGCAGCTTATTTGGGGCCCAGTACTTC. Translated: CASSLFGAQYF. The full variable domain, rest sourced from reference TRBV7-8 and TRBJ2-5, is GAGVSQSPRYKVAKRGQDVALRCDPISGHVSLFWYQQALGQGPEFLTYFQNEAQLDKSGLPSDRFFAERPEGSVSTLKIQRTQQEDSAVYLCASSLFGAQYFGPGTRLLVL.

This clonotype was seen repeatedly, ten times or more. A single base separates this from a much larger clone, so it may be a read error. The rearrangement joins TRBV12-3 or TRBV12-4 to TRBJ2-7; 8 nucleotides line up with TRBD2. There are 14 residues in the CDR3. V gave up 5 bases and J gave up 2 bases; unmatched junction bases: 5. CDR3 protein: CASSPELAAYEQYF. The CDR3 nucleotides read TGTGCCAGCAGTCCTGAACTAGCGGCCTACGAGCAGTACTTC.

The chain couples TRBV3-1 to TRBJ1-1, with a weak D call TRBD1 (5 bases). CDR1 LGHDT and CDR2 YNNKEL come from the germline V gene (reference sequence). Trimming removed 3 bases at V and 1 base at J, with 9 bases between. The length of the CDR3 is 14 residues. The CDR3 loop is CASSQLDTNTEAFF. The CDR3 nucleotides are TGTGCCAGCAGCCAGTTGGACACGAACACTGAAGCTTTCTTT.

This clonotype was counted many times. This chain joins TRBV5-1 and TRBJ2-7; no reliable D call. The CDR3 runs 13 residues. Germline V gene data show CDR1 as SGHRS and CDR2 as YFSETQ. Trimming shortened V by 3 bases and J by 3 bases, and 10 bases separated the two germline ends. CDR3 coding DNA: TGCGCCAGCAGCTCACATGACGGCTACGAGCAGTACTTC. Translation gives CASSSHDGYEQYF.

This clonotype has at least ten counts. The chain combines TRBV6-1 with TRBJ2-4; no clear D gene. Trimming shortened V by 7 bases and J by 4 bases, and 5 bases separated the two germline ends. This CDR3 has 11 amino acids. Germline V gene lookup returns CDR1 MNHNS and CDR2 SASEGT. This chain's CDR3 is CASKGKNIQYF. The DNA for the CDR3 is TGTGCCAGCAAGGGAAAAAACATTCAGTACTTC.

The table lists this clonotype with many counts. This sequence joins TRBV5-5 and TRBJ2-7; 7 nucleotides agree with TRBD1. Unmatched junction bases numbered 8, after V lost 6 bases and J lost 2 bases. Germline lookup yields CDR1 SGHKS and CDR2 YYEKEE (reference sequence). The CDR3 is 14 amino acids. The CDR3 bases are TGTGCCAGCAACCGACAGGGCCTCCCCTACGAGCAGTACTTC. As protein: CASNRQGLPYEQYF.

The genes are TRBV5-5 and TRBJ2-7, with D unclear. V was clipped by 4 bases and J by 0 bases, with 11 bases between them. The CDR3 is made up of 14 amino acids. In germline, CDR1 is SGHKS, CDR2 YYEKEE (reference sequence). As DNA, the CDR3 is TGTGCCAGCAGCCCACACGCGAGCTCCTACGAGCAGTACTTC. It codes for CASSPHASSYEQYF.

In this sample, this clonotype turned up many times. The chain carries TRBV2 and TRBJ2-4, with D maybe TRBD2 (6 bases). The V gene lost 7 bases and the J gene lost 2 bases, with 15 bases spanning the gap. CDR1 is SNHLY and CDR2 is FYNNEI in the germline V gene. This CDR3 is 15 amino acids long. CDR3 bases: TGTGCCAGCATCCCGAGTGGGGGGACCAAAAACATTCAGTACTTC. Its translation is CASIPSGGTKNIQYF.

This sequence joins TRBV7-9 and TRBJ1-6, with a tentative D call TRBD1 (6 bases). From germline, CDR1 is SEHNR and CDR2 FQNEAQ (reference sequence). V gave up 1 base and J gave up 10 bases, with 11 bases separating them. CDR3 length equals 14 residues. The CDR3 sequence is CASSLEQGASPLHF. The CDR3 nucleotides are TGTGCCAGCAGCTTAGAACAGGGAGCCTCACCCCTCCACTTT.

V gene TRBV4-3 combines with J gene TRBJ1-2; TRBD1 is a possible D gene (5 bases). Germline V gene data show CDR1 as LGHNA and CDR2 as YSLEER. The CDR3 runs 18 residues. V was shortened by 3 bases and J by 5 bases, with 25 bases between the two germline ends. Here the CDR3 reads CASSHGRGWGELSYGYTF. The CDR3 nucleotides are TGCGCCAGCAGCCACGGGCGGGGATGGGGGGAGTTAAGTTATGGCTACACCTTC.

This clonotype was counted many times. The chain couples TRBV29-1 to TRBJ2-5; the D is unclear. CDR3 length: 13 amino acids. V dropped 0 bases and J dropped 5 bases, with 10 bases sitting between them. CDR1 and CDR2 (germline): SQVTM, ANQGSEA. CDR3 loop: CSVEEIGFETQYF. The CDR3 nucleotides are TGCAGCGTTGAAGAAATTGGGTTTGAGACCCAGTACTTC.

This clonotype was counted between two and nine times. The chain carries TRBV3-1 and TRBJ2-2; 9 bases are shared with TRBD1. This CDR3 region has 17 residues. The germline gives CDR1 LGHDT, CDR2 YNNKEL (reference sequence). Trimming took 0 bases from V and 4 from J; bases not matched to a gene: 6. The CDR3 loop is CASSQDWDRVSTGELFF. The CDR3 DNA reads as TGTGCCAGCAGCCAAGATTGGGACAGGGTGAGCACCGGGGAGCTGTTTTTT.

This clonotype showed up many times. This chain uses TRBV28 with TRBJ1-1; 8 bases align to TRBD1. J lost 4 bases, V lost 4 bases, and 11 bases had no gene match. CDR1 is MDHEN, CDR2 SYDVKM, per germline. The CDR3 covers 16 residues. CDR3 protein: CASSSQLRGQVTEAFF. The CDR3 DNA sequence: TGTGCCAGCAGTTCCCAACTCCGGGGACAGGTCACTGAAGCTTTCTTT.

This clonotype was detected only a few times. This sequence joins TRBV12-5 and TRBJ2-7; D call uncertain. Germline values: CDR1 LGHNT, CDR2 FRNRAP. The CDR3 consists of 12 residues. V shed 5 bases and J shed 2 bases, with 7 bases lying between them. The DNA of the CDR3 is TGTGCTAGTGGTCTTGAACCCTACGAGCAGTACTTC. Protein: CASGLEPYEQYF.

In its sample, this clonotype was seen many times. This chain joins TRBV7-9 and TRBJ1-1; D is uncertain. Germline CDR1 reads SEHNR; CDR2 reads FQNEAQ (reference sequence). There are 12 residues in the CDR3. The V gene lost 5 bases and the J gene lost 11 bases, with 15 bases spanning the gap. CDR3 protein: CASSPLTANAFF. The CDR3 DNA follows: TGTGCCAGCAGCCCATTAACCGCGAATGCTTTCTTT. The whole variable domain, remainder taken from reference TRBV7-9 and TRBJ1-1, is DTGVSQNPRHKITKRGQNVTFRCDPISEHNRLYWYRQTLGQGPEFLTYFQNEAQLEKSRLLSDRFSAERPKGSFSTLEIQRTEQGDSAMYLCASSPLTANAFFGQGTRLTVV.

This clonotype was recorded a few times. The chain joins TRBV19 to TRBJ2-2; TRBD2 matches at 7 bases. The germline gives CDR1 LNHDA, CDR2 SQIVND (reference sequence). The CDR3 sequence is 17 residues long. Germline trimming cut 4 bases from V and 6 bases from J; bases unmatched to any gene: 14. The CDR3 sequence: CASSSPPWSGVPGELFF. CDR3 nucleotides: TGTGCCAGTAGTAGCCCACCCTGGAGCGGGGTGCCCGGGGAGCTGTTTTTT.